Listed here is a single T cell receptor (beta chain). Its antigen is unidentified. This sample was taken from a study of CD8 T cells in Susac syndrome. Points from the study as a whole: TCR sequencing and HLA analysis covered a relatively small number of individuals.

The authors reverse transcribed roughly 0.5 to 1 ug RNA with random hexamers. TCR beta CDR3 was amplified by immunoSEQ multiplex PCR. This amplification extended across 54 Vbeta and 13 Jbeta segments. Via MiXCR, TCRdb re-called the immunoSEQ multiplex PCR reads, giving one row per CDR3 protein. The sample lists hundreds of thousands of distinct CDR3 sequences; 80% to 95% were seen once. CD8+ and CD4+ T cells from blood underwent TCR beta sequencing, which was carried out in a high-throughput format. The TEMRA cells underwent FACS enrichment, while the CD8+ and CD4+ T cells underwent negative isolation. This TCR derives from a human donor with multiple sclerosis. Sequencing was done on a sample of CD4+ T cells from PBMCs.

In DNA, the CDR3 is TGCGCCAGCAGCTTAATGTCTCCGGCAGACGGAGGAAACACCATATATTTT. It yields the protein CASSLMSPADGGNTIYF. The chain recombines TRBV5-1 with TRBJ1-3; D is unresolved. The CDR3 contains 17 residues. V dropped 2 bases and J dropped 4 bases, with 19 bases sitting between them. CDR1 and CDR2 from the germline V gene are SGHRS and YFSETQ.